Listed below are T cell receptor beta chains from one sample, sequenced in a study of T-cell memory formation after mild COVID-19. Via MiXCR, TCRdb re-called the 5' RACE reads, giving one row per CDR3 protein. The table includes 500,000 to 650,000 distinct CDR3 sequences, about 22% detected once. The source material was PBMCs or a T cell subset sorted from them (not recorded which). These receptors were taken from an adult woman who had mild COVID-19 (a few samples of this study predate the infection). Cell type and time point are not known. CDR3s include the opening cysteine and the closing phenylalanine or tryptophan. Each record gives: CDR3 length, D gene, V gene, clone size, J gene, CDR3 protein, CDR3 DNA. D genes are given only for firm matches. Not all rows give a size; the values are once, few, many and, for expanded clones, a class.

CDR3 length: 18
D gene: TRBD1
V gene: TRBV20-1
clone size: .
J gene: TRBJ2-5
CDR3 protein: CSARDEGQGVRVQETQYF
CDR3 DNA: TGCAGTGCTAGAGATGAGGGACAGGGGGTAAGAGTCCAAGAGACCCAGTACTTC

CDR3 length: 13
D gene: .
V gene: TRBV11-3
clone size: .
J gene: TRBJ2-5
CDR3 protein: CASTSFGGETQYF
CDR3 DNA: TGTGCCAGCACCTCCTTCGGGGGCGAGACCCAGTACTTC

CDR3 length: 12
D gene: .
V gene: TRBV20-1
clone size: few
J gene: TRBJ2-1
CDR3 protein: CSVGGGNNEQFF
CDR3 DNA: TGCAGTGTCGGAGGAGGAAACAATGAGCAGTTCTTC

CDR3 length: 17
D gene: TRBD2
V gene: TRBV12-3/TRBV12-4
clone size: .
J gene: TRBJ2-1
CDR3 protein: CASSPNVGLAGADEQFF
CDR3 DNA: TGTGCCAGCAGTCCTAACGTCGGACTAGCGGGAGCCGATGAGCAGTTCTTC

CDR3 length: 18
D gene: TRBD2
V gene: TRBV5-1
clone size: many
J gene: TRBJ2-1
CDR3 protein: CASSPGLAGGRSYNEQFF
CDR3 DNA: TGCGCCAGCAGCCCCGGACTAGCGGGGGGTAGGTCCTACAATGAGCAGTTCTTC

CDR3 length: 17
D gene: TRBD2
V gene: TRBV12-3/TRBV12-4
clone size: few
J gene: TRBJ2-3
CDR3 protein: CASSIGTSGGLGDTQYF
CDR3 DNA: TGTGCCAGCAGTATAGGGACTAGCGGGGGGCTGGGAGATACGCAGTATTTT

CDR3 length: 17
D gene: TRBD1
V gene: TRBV9
clone size: .
J gene: TRBJ1-6
CDR3 protein: CASTASRLRDSYSPLHF
CDR3 DNA: TGTGCCAGCACCGCGAGCCGCCTCAGGGACAGCTATTCACCCCTCCACTTT

CDR3 length: 14
D gene: .
V gene: TRBV6-5
clone size: few
J gene: TRBJ1-1
CDR3 protein: CASSSGAVNTEAFF
CDR3 DNA: TGTGCCAGCAGTTCAGGAGCGGTGAACACTGAAGCTTTCTTT

CDR3 length: 16
D gene: TRBD1
V gene: TRBV6-1
clone size: .
J gene: TRBJ1-4
CDR3 protein: CASSGRGNSVREKLFF
CDR3 DNA: TGTGCCAGCAGCGGCAGGGGGAATTCCGTCCGGGAAAAACTGTTTTTT

CDR3 length: 15
D gene: .
V gene: TRBV20-1
clone size: few
J gene: TRBJ2-1
CDR3 protein: CSARAWGSSYNEQFF
CDR3 DNA: TGCAGTGCTAGAGCGTGGGGCAGCTCCTACAATGAGCAGTTCTTC

CDR3 length: 11
D gene: .
V gene: TRBV7-9
clone size: .
J gene: TRBJ1-1
CDR3 protein: CASNMNTEAFF
CDR3 DNA: TGTGCCAGCAACATGAACACTGAAGCTTTCTTT

CDR3 length: 17
D gene: TRBD2
V gene: TRBV7-8
clone size: .
J gene: TRBJ2-3
CDR3 protein: CASSYRGTSGRSDTQYF
CDR3 DNA: TGTGCCAGCAGCTACCGAGGGACTAGCGGGAGATCTGATACGCAGTATTTT

CDR3 length: 17
D gene: .
V gene: TRBV7-3
clone size: few
J gene: TRBJ2-6
CDR3 protein: CASSSAGAASGANVLTF
CDR3 DNA: TGTGCCAGCAGCTCGGCAGGCGCCGCCTCTGGGGCCAACGTCCTGACTTTC

CDR3 length: 16
D gene: TRBD2
V gene: TRBV28
clone size: .
J gene: TRBJ2-7
CDR3 protein: CASSPDAGTTPYEQYF
CDR3 DNA: TGTGCCAGCAGCCCGGATGCCGGGACTACCCCCTACGAGCAGTACTTC

CDR3 length: 16
D gene: .
V gene: TRBV4-2
clone size: .
J gene: TRBJ1-4
CDR3 protein: CASSQPGGDRAEKLFF
CDR3 DNA: TGTGCCAGCAGCCAACCCGGGGGGGATCGGGCTGAAAAACTGTTTTTT

CDR3 length: 16
D gene: TRBD2
V gene: TRBV5-4
clone size: .
J gene: TRBJ2-1
CDR3 protein: CASSLGGTSGMNEQFF
CDR3 DNA: TGTGCCAGCAGCTTGGGTGGGACTAGCGGGATGAATGAGCAGTTCTTC

CDR3 length: 14
D gene: TRBD2
V gene: TRBV29-1
clone size: few
J gene: TRBJ2-1
CDR3 protein: CSVELGSGRIEQFF
CDR3 DNA: TGCAGCGTTGAATTGGGTAGCGGGAGGATTGAGCAGTTCTTC

CDR3 length: 15
D gene: .
V gene: TRBV7-2
clone size: .
J gene: TRBJ1-2
CDR3 protein: CASSLGSSGGNGYTF
CDR3 DNA: TGTGCCAGCAGCTTAGGGTCGTCCGGGGGCAATGGCTACACCTTC

CDR3 length: 14
D gene: .
V gene: TRBV15
clone size: few
J gene: TRBJ2-7
CDR3 protein: CATSTQGMVYEQYF
CDR3 DNA: TGTGCCACCAGCACCCAGGGAATGGTCTACGAGCAGTACTTC

CDR3 length: 17
D gene: TRBD2
V gene: TRBV9
clone size: .
J gene: TRBJ2-3
CDR3 protein: CASSPGRAGGPQDTQYF
CDR3 DNA: TGTGCCAGCAGCCCTGGGAGAGCGGGAGGCCCCCAAGATACGCAGTATTTT

CDR3 length: 15
D gene: TRBD2
V gene: TRBV12-3/TRBV12-4
clone size: .
J gene: TRBJ2-2
CDR3 protein: CARGEGISNTGELFF
CDR3 DNA: TGTGCCAGGGGGGAGGGCATCTCGAACACCGGGGAGCTGTTTTTT

CDR3 length: 11
D gene: .
V gene: TRBV2
clone size: few
J gene: TRBJ1-1
CDR3 protein: CASTGNTEAFF
CDR3 DNA: TGTGCCTCAACAGGGAACACTGAAGCTTTCTTT

CDR3 length: 16
D gene: TRBD2
V gene: TRBV3-1
clone size: .
J gene: TRBJ2-1
CDR3 protein: CASSQVGLAGPNEQFF
CDR3 DNA: TGTGCCAGCAGCCAAGTCGGACTAGCGGGACCGAATGAGCAGTTCTTC

CDR3 length: 12
D gene: .
V gene: TRBV29-1
clone size: .
J gene: TRBJ2-7
CDR3 protein: CSVVQGSYEQYF
CDR3 DNA: TGCAGCGTTGTTCAGGGCTCCTACGAGCAGTACTTC

CDR3 length: 13
D gene: .
V gene: TRBV7-2
clone size: many
J gene: TRBJ2-3
CDR3 protein: CASSLQRGTDQYF
CDR3 DNA: TGTGCCAGCAGCCTGCAAAGAGGGACTGATCAGTATTTT

CDR3 length: 13
D gene: .
V gene: TRBV20-1
clone size: few
J gene: TRBJ2-3
CDR3 protein: CSAPHGGTDTQYF
CDR3 DNA: TGCAGTGCTCCCCATGGGGGGACAGATACGCAGTATTTT

CDR3 length: 14
D gene: .
V gene: TRBV30
clone size: few
J gene: TRBJ2-2
CDR3 protein: CAWSPPRPTGELFF
CDR3 DNA: TGTGCCTGGAGTCCCCCGCGCCCCACCGGGGAGCTGTTTTTT

CDR3 length: 16
D gene: TRBD1
V gene: TRBV18
clone size: .
J gene: TRBJ2-1
CDR3 protein: CASSGAPGTGMDEQFF
CDR3 DNA: TGTGCCAGCTCTGGGGCCCCCGGGACAGGGATGGATGAGCAGTTCTTC

CDR3 length: 14
D gene: .
V gene: TRBV11-2
clone size: .
J gene: TRBJ2-7
CDR3 protein: CASSYLGQTYEQYF
CDR3 DNA: TGTGCCAGCTCTTATTTGGGGCAGACCTACGAGCAGTACTTC

CDR3 length: 15
D gene: .
V gene: TRBV4-2
clone size: few
J gene: TRBJ1-5
CDR3 protein: CASSQEGQGGQPQHF
CDR3 DNA: TGTGCCAGCAGCCAAGAGGGGCAGGGAGGACAGCCCCAGCATTTT

CDR3 length: 16
D gene: TRBD1
V gene: TRBV12-3/TRBV12-4
clone size: .
J gene: TRBJ1-4
CDR3 protein: CASSLDRGLSNEKLFF
CDR3 DNA: TGTGCCAGCAGTTTAGACAGGGGGCTTTCTAATGAAAAACTGTTTTTT

CDR3 length: 18
D gene: .
V gene: TRBV9
clone size: .
J gene: TRBJ2-3
CDR3 protein: CASSPRRGAAYFTDTQYF
CDR3 DNA: TGTGCCAGCAGCCCACGGAGGGGGGCAGCGTACTTCACAGATACGCAGTATTTT

CDR3 length: 14
D gene: TRBD1
V gene: TRBV20-1
clone size: .
J gene: TRBJ2-7
CDR3 protein: CSARDRQGVHEQYF
CDR3 DNA: TGCAGTGCTAGAGATCGACAGGGAGTCCACGAGCAGTACTTC

CDR3 length: 15
D gene: .
V gene: TRBV6-6
clone size: .
J gene: TRBJ2-1
CDR3 protein: CASADGGGSYNEQFF
CDR3 DNA: TGTGCCAGCGCTGACGGAGGGGGCTCCTACAATGAGCAGTTCTTC

CDR3 length: 15
D gene: TRBD1
V gene: TRBV3-1
clone size: .
J gene: TRBJ2-1
CDR3 protein: CASSRTGQGYNEQFF
CDR3 DNA: TGTGCCAGCAGCCGCACAGGACAGGGGTACAATGAGCAGTTCTTC

CDR3 length: 15
D gene: TRBD1
V gene: TRBV20-1
clone size: .
J gene: TRBJ1-1
CDR3 protein: CSAREVPGGNTEAFF
CDR3 DNA: TGCAGTGCTAGAGAAGTTCCAGGGGGAAACACTGAAGCTTTCTTT

CDR3 length: 15
D gene: TRBD2
V gene: TRBV5-1
clone size: .
J gene: TRBJ2-1
CDR3 protein: CASSKTSGGPGEQFF
CDR3 DNA: TGCGCCAGCAGTAAGACTAGCGGGGGGCCGGGTGAGCAGTTCTTC

CDR3 length: 18
D gene: .
V gene: TRBV4-1
clone size: .
J gene: TRBJ1-1
CDR3 protein: CASSQVMGRLSANTEAFF
CDR3 DNA: TGCGCCAGCAGCCAAGTGATGGGCCGTCTGTCAGCGAACACTGAAGCTTTCTTT

CDR3 length: 21
D gene: .
V gene: TRBV6-4
clone size: many
J gene: TRBJ2-1
CDR3 protein: CASSTKLTRQGGGGSGNEQFF
CDR3 DNA: TGTGCCAGCAGCACCAAATTGACAAGACAAGGGGGTGGCGGGAGTGGCAATGAGCAGTTCTTC

CDR3 length: 13
D gene: TRBD1
V gene: TRBV29-1
clone size: .
J gene: TRBJ1-5
CDR3 protein: CSVRTGVSQPQDF
CDR3 DNA: TGCAGCGTGAGAACAGGGGTGAGTCAGCCCCAGGATTTT

CDR3 length: 16
D gene: TRBD2
V gene: TRBV3-1
clone size: few
J gene: TRBJ2-1
CDR3 protein: CASSQPERGGRDEQFF
CDR3 DNA: TGTGCCAGCAGCCAACCAGAGCGGGGGGGCAGGGATGAGCAGTTCTTC

CDR3 length: 14
D gene: .
V gene: TRBV18
clone size: .
J gene: TRBJ2-1
CDR3 protein: CASSPQGGHNEQFF
CDR3 DNA: TGTGCCAGCTCGCCCCAGGGGGGGCACAATGAGCAGTTCTTC

CDR3 length: 15
D gene: TRBD2
V gene: TRBV20-1
clone size: .
J gene: TRBJ2-7
CDR3 protein: CSARDLLAGAYEQYF
CDR3 DNA: TGCAGTGCTAGAGACCTCCTAGCGGGGGCCTACGAGCAGTACTTC

CDR3 length: 15
D gene: .
V gene: TRBV2
clone size: .
J gene: TRBJ2-1
CDR3 protein: CASSERGTKYNEQFF
CDR3 DNA: TGTGCCAGCAGTGAAAGGGGGACCAAATACAATGAGCAGTTCTTC

CDR3 length: 12
D gene: TRBD1
V gene: TRBV2
clone size: .
J gene: TRBJ1-1
CDR3 protein: CASSETGWKAFF
CDR3 DNA: TGTGCCAGCAGTGAGACAGGGTGGAAAGCTTTCTTT

CDR3 length: 13
D gene: .
V gene: TRBV4-1
clone size: few
J gene: TRBJ2-1
CDR3 protein: CASSQGGGDEQFF
CDR3 DNA: TGCGCCAGCAGCCAAGGCGGAGGGGATGAGCAGTTCTTC

CDR3 length: 16
D gene: .
V gene: TRBV4-1
clone size: .
J gene: TRBJ2-5
CDR3 protein: CASSRSGWGDQETQYF
CDR3 DNA: TGCGCCAGCAGCCGGTCAGGGTGGGGGGACCAAGAGACCCAGTACTTC

CDR3 length: 13
D gene: TRBD1
V gene: TRBV7-2
clone size: few
J gene: TRBJ1-1
CDR3 protein: CASSLLQGGEAFF
CDR3 DNA: TGTGCCAGCAGCTTATTACAGGGGGGCGAAGCTTTCTTT

CDR3 length: 15
D gene: .
V gene: TRBV3-1
clone size: .
J gene: TRBJ1-6
CDR3 protein: CASSQDIRRGSPLHF
CDR3 DNA: TGTGCCAGCAGCCAAGATATCCGGAGGGGCTCACCCCTCCACTTT

CDR3 length: 16
D gene: TRBD2
V gene: TRBV7-2
clone size: .
J gene: TRBJ2-1
CDR3 protein: CASRPSLAGVYNEQFF
CDR3 DNA: TGTGCCAGCAGGCCGTCACTAGCGGGAGTCTACAATGAGCAGTTCTTC